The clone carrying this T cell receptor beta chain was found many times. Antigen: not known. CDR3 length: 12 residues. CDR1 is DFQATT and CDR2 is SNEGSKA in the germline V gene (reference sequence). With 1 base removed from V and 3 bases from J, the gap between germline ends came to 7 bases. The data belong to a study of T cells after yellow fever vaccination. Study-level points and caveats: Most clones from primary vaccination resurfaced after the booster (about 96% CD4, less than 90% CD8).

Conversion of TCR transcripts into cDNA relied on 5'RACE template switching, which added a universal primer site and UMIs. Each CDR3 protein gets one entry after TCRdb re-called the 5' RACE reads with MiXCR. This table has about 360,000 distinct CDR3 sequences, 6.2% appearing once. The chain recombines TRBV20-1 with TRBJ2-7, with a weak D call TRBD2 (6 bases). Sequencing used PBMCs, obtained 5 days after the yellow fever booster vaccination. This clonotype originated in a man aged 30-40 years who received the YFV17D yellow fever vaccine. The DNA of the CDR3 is TGCAGTGCTAGAGTGGAGGGCTACGAGCAGTACTTC. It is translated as CSARVEGYEQYF.